This passage covers 12 T cell receptor beta chains from one sample sequenced in a study of identical twins (dated by TCRdb to the mid-2010s). Libraries were made using 5' RACE. Sequencing was performed on an Illumina HiSeq 2000. The public sequencing data were trimmed at Q25 with fastp and processed into clonotypes with MiXCR by TCRdb, which kept only in-frame beta chains. Each CDR3 protein gets just one entry, which takes the most common genes and DNA from the rows behind it. Counted in this sample were 1.5 million or so distinct CDR3 sequences; around a third of them appeared once. About 0.3% of the sample lies in the top ten. The sequencing sample was made of cord blood. The receptor source for this set is a newborn girl in good health.

The table lists this clonotype with a few counts. The V and J genes are TRBV20-1 and TRBJ1-5; the D is unclear. CDR1 is DFQATT, CDR2 SNEGSKA, per germline (reference sequence). The ends were cut back, 2 bases at V and 4 bases at J, with 9 bases in the middle. This CDR3 comprises 13 residues. The CDR3 region is CSARPRLNQPQHF. The CDR3 coding sequence is TGCAGTGCTAGACCCCGGCTTAATCAGCCCCAGCATTTT.

This clonotype showed up just a few times. The chain couples TRBV2 to TRBJ2-3; D gene uncertain. This CDR3 comprises 16 residues. From germline, CDR1 is SNHLY and CDR2 FYNNEI. Trimming took off 4 bases at V and 2 bases at J, with 16 bases between the two ends. CDR3 region: CASSVSDASSTDTQYF. CDR3 nucleotides: TGTGCCAGCAGTGTTTCGGACGCCAGCTCCACAGATACGCAGTATTTT.

This clonotype was seen only a few times. This chain uses TRBV24-1 with TRBJ2-1, with 10 bases lining up with TRBD2. The trim removed 4 bases at V and 3 bases at J, leaving 5 bases unmatched. The CDR3 has 16 amino acids. Germline lookup yields CDR1 KGHDR and CDR2 SFDVKD. The CDR3 coding sequence is TGTGCCACCAGTGAGCCACTAGCGGGGAACTACAATGAGCAGTTCTTC. Residues: CATSEPLAGNYNEQFF.

Worth noting for this clonotype: This may be a read error, as it is one base from a much larger clone. J is TRBJ2-5 and V is TRBV10-3; 10 bases align to TRBD1. The end of the DNA is better explained by TRBJ2-7, so the J call may be wrong. The CDR3 has 13 residues. CDR1 and CDR2 from the germline V gene are ENHRY and SYGVKD. The CDR3 protein is CAISTDRGSEQYF. CDR3 bases: TGTGCCATCAGTACGGACAGGGGGAGCGAGCAGTACTTC.

The rearrangement uses TRBV6-6 and TRBJ1-6, with a possible D match to TRBD1 (6 bases). The CDR3 extends over 14 amino acids. The V end was cut by 1 base, the J end by 7 bases, with 8 bases between. Germline-derived CDR1 and CDR2 are MNHNY and SVGAGI (reference sequence). CDR3 loop: CASSYFGTNSPLHF. The CDR3 DNA reads TGTGCCAGCAGTTACTTCGGGACAAATTCACCCCTCCACTTT.

Note on this clonotype: At one end the junction does not follow the germline gene, possibly because of a read error. The chain joins TRBV4-1 to TRBJ1-1, with D maybe TRBD1 (5 bases). Germline loops: CDR1 MGHRA, CDR2 YSYEKL. The CDR3 consists of 13 residues. CDR3 in DNA: TGCGCCGGCAGCCAAGAGTGGGGCCGTGAAGCTTTCTTT. Amino acid sequence: CAGSQEWGREAFF.

The chain joins TRBV20-1 to TRBJ2-1; either TRBD1 or TRBD2 may fit D (5 bases each). V was pared by 0 bases and J by 10 bases, with 10 bases between. The CDR3 has 12 amino acids. Per germline, CDR1 DFQATT and CDR2 SNEGSKA (reference sequence). This CDR3 reads CSAREGVWEQFF. The DNA for the CDR3 is TGCAGTGCTAGAGAGGGGGTTTGGGAGCAGTTCTTC.

The chain couples TRBV15 to TRBJ2-1; 9 nucleotides line up with TRBD2. The CDR3 spans 14 residues. From germline, CDR1 is LNHNV and CDR2 YYDKDF (reference sequence). Losses at the gene ends were 9 bases for V and 3 bases for J; bases not matched to a gene: 6. CDR3 sequence reads: CATKSGGLYNEQFF. The DNA of the CDR3 is TGTGCCACGAAGAGCGGGGGGCTCTACAATGAGCAGTTCTTC.

The gene calls are TRBV5-1 and TRBJ1-4; D perhaps matches TRBD1 (5 bases). The germline V gene encodes CDR1 SGHRS and CDR2 YFSETQ. Between the trimmed V and J ends, which lost 1 base and 6 bases, there was a span of 10 bases. The CDR3 runs 14 residues. Here the CDR3 reads CASSLFGGDEKLFF. The DNA of the CDR3 is TGCGCCAGCAGCTTGTTCGGGGGGGATGAAAAACTGTTTTTT.

V usage is TRBV6-1 and J usage is TRBJ2-4, with 15 nucleotides matching TRBD2. With 5 bases clipped from V and 5 bases from J, the junction kept 13 bases outside the gene matches. Germline CDR1 MNHNS, CDR2 SASEGT. The CDR3 length is 19 residues. The CDR3 here is CASSPGLAGGTGHENIQYF. The DNA for the CDR3 is TGTGCCAGCAGTCCTGGACTAGCGGGAGGGACCGGGCACGAAAACATTCAGTACTTC.

The chain combines TRBV6-1 with TRBJ2-5; 13 bases are a match to TRBD2. Losses at the gene ends were 5 bases for V and 11 bases for J; bases not matched to a gene: 20. Germline CDR1 and CDR2: MNHNS and SASEGT. This CDR3 is 18 amino acids long. CDR3: CASSQPRLAGGKGNEQYF. The CDR3 coding sequence is TGTGCCAGCAGTCAACCTAGACTAGCGGGAGGCAAGGGAAATGAGCAGTACTTC.

The chain employs TRBV6-1 and TRBJ1-4, with D unclear. Per germline, CDR1 MNHNS and CDR2 SASEGT. CDR3 size: 15 residues. V lost 2 bases and J lost 6, with 13 bases in between. CDR3 nucleotide sequence: TGTGCCAGCAGTGAAAAGTCCTACGGGCATGAAAAACTGTTTTTT. Translated, it gives CASSEKSYGHEKLFF.